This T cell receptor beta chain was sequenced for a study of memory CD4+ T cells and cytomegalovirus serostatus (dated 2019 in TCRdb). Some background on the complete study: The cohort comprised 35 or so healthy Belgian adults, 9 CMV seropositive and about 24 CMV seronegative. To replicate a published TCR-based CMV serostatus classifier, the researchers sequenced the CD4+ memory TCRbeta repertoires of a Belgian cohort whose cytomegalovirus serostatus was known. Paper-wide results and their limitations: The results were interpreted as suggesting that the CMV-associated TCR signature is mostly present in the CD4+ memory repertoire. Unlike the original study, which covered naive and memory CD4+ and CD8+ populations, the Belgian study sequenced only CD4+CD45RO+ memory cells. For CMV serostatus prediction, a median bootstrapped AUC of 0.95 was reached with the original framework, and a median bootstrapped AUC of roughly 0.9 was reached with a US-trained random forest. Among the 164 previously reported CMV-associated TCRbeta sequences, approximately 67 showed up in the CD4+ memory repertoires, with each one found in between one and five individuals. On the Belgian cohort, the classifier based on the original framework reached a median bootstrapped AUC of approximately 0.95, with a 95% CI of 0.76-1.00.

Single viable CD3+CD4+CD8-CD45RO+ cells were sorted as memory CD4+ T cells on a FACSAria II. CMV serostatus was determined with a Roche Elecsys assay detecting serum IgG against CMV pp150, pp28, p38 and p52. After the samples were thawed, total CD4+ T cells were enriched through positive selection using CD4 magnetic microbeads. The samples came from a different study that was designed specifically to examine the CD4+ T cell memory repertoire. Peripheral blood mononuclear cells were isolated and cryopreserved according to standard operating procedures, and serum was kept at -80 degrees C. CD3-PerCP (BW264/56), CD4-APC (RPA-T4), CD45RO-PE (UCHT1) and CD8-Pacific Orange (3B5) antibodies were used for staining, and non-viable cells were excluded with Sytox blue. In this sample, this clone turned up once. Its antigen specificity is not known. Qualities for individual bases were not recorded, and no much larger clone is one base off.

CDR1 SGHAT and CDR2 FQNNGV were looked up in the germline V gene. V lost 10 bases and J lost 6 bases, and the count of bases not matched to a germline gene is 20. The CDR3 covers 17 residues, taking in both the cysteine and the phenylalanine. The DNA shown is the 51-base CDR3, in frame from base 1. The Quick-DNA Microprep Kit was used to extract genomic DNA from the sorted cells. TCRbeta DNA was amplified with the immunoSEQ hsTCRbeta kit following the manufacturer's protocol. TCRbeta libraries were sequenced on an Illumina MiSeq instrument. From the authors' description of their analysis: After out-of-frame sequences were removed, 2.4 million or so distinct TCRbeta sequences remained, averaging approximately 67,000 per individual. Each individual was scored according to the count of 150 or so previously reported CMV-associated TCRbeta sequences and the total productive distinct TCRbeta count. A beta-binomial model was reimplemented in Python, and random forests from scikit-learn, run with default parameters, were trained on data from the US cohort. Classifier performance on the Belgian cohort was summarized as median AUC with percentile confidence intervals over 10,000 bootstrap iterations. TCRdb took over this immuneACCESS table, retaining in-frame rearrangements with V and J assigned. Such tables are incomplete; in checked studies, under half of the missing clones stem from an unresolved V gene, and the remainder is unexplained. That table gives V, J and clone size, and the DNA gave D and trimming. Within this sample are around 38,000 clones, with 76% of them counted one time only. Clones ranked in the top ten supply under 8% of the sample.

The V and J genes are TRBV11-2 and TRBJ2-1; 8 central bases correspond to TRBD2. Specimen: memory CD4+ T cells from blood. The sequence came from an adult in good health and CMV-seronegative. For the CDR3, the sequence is CATRNIKPGTSSNEQFF. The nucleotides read TGTGCCACGAGGAATATAAAGCCCGGGACTAGTTCCAATGAGCAGTTCTTC.